This TCR beta chain appears in the sequencing data of a study of CD8+CD57+ T cells in acquired aplastic anemia. Whole-study context: DNA per sorted CD4+ or CD8+ sample ranged about 0.17 to 30 ug, averaging roughly 3.2 ug.

This clonotype was counted only a few times. The antigen remains undetermined. Flow cytometry had shown expanded CD8+CD57+ cells in the patients chosen for sequencing. Using genomic DNA as the template, TCR beta VDJ and CDR3 profiling was carried out. TCRdb re-called the reads with MiXCR, one entry per CDR3 protein. The sample has some 160,000 distinct CDR3 sequences, 40% to 55% seen once; the top ten hold 3.2%. The V and J ends lost 0 bases and 7 bases respectively, with 9 bases between them. This CDR3 comprises 13 residues. Looked up from germline, CDR1 is MGHDK and CDR2 is SYGVNS. Study-level points and caveats: No significant difference in CD8+ Simpson's diversity was found between patients and controls.

The chain carries TRBV25-1 and TRBJ1-1, with D perhaps matching TRBD1 (5 bases). The sequence derives from a human donor with aplastic anemia. Input material: sorted CD4+, CD8+, or CD8+CD57+ T cells (not recorded which) from PBMCs. Written as DNA, the CDR3 is TGTGCCAGCAGTGAATACGGGGCAGGTGAAGCTTTCTTT. It encodes CASSEYGAGEAFF.